The 13 T cell receptor beta chains listed next were all sequenced from one sample in a study of T-cell memory formation after mild COVID-19. Via MiXCR, TCRdb re-called the 5' RACE reads, giving one row per CDR3 protein. The sample comprises 550,000 to 700,000 distinct CDR3 sequences, roughly 17% of which are singletons, and 9.5% to 15% rests with the top ten. Sequences were obtained from PBMCs or a T cell subset sorted from them (not recorded which). These TCRs come from an adult woman who had mild COVID-19 (a few samples of this study predate the infection). Cell type and time point are not known.

This clonotype appeared a few times. The chain is built from TRBV11-2 and TRBJ2-3; possibly TRBD1 or TRBD2 for D (5 bases each). The CDR3 is 14 amino acids. CDR1 is SGHAT and CDR2 is FQNNGV in the germline V gene. V dropped 0 bases and J dropped 6 bases, with 10 bases sitting between them. The CDR3 spells CASSLDRWGDTQYF. DNA for the CDR3: TGTGCCAGCAGCTTAGATCGCTGGGGGGATACGCAGTATTTT. The full variable domain, its missing parts supplied by reference TRBV11-2 and TRBJ2-3, is EAGVAQSPRYKIIEKRQSVAFWCNPISGHATLYWYQQILGQGPKLLIQFQNNGVVDDSQLPKDRFSAERLKGVDSTLKIQPAKLEDSAVYLCASSLDRWGDTQYFGPGTRLTVL.

The V and J genes are TRBV5-1 and TRBJ1-2; D uncertain. Looked up from germline, CDR1 is SGHRS and CDR2 is YFSETQ. V was cut by 4 bases and J by 6 bases, with 13 bases left in between. CDR3 length: 13 residues. CDR3: CASSARYKDGYTF. The CDR3 DNA reads as TGCGCCAGCAGCGCGCGTTATAAGGATGGCTACACCTTC.

The table lists this clonotype with a few counts. V and J are TRBV19 and TRBJ2-1; 7 nucleotides align to TRBD2. The CDR3 runs 15 residues. Germline CDR1 reads LNHDA; CDR2 reads SQIVND (reference sequence). V lost 7 bases, J lost 8 bases, and 14 bases stayed unmatched. The CDR3 spells CASTVGRGYLDEQFF. Written as DNA, the CDR3 is TGTGCCAGTACCGTGGGGCGGGGGTATCTGGATGAGCAGTTCTTC. The variable domain in full, with the rest retrieved from reference TRBV19 and TRBJ2-1, is DGGITQSPKYLFRKEGQNVTLSCEQNLNHDAMYWYRQDPGQGLRLIYYSQIVNDFQKGDIAEGYSVSREKKESFPLTVTSAQKNPTAFYLCASTVGRGYLDEQFFGPGTRLTVL.

This clonotype was picked up a small number of times. This sequence joins TRBV7-9 and TRBJ2-3, with 8 bases matching TRBD2. Trimming took 1 base from V and 1 from J; bases not matched to a gene: 4. The CDR3 spans 16 residues. Germline CDR1 is SEHNR and CDR2 is FQNEAQ (reference sequence). CDR3 DNA sequence: TGTGCCAGCAGCTTAGTCCGAGCGGGGGGCACAGATACGCAGTATTTT. Translation gives CASSLVRAGGTDTQYF.

This clonotype has only a few counts. The chain is built from TRBV6-5 and TRBJ2-5; 9 bases match TRBD2. V trimming: 7 bases; J trimming: 0 bases; junction bases outside the gene matches: 9. Germline assignment: CDR1 MNHEY and CDR2 SVGAGI. CDR3 length: 16 residues. The CDR3 DNA sequence: TGTGCCAGCAACCGACTTAGCGGGGGAGACCAAGAGACCCAGTACTTC. It yields the protein CASNRLSGGDQETQYF.

This clonotype was recorded a few times. V is TRBV29-1 and J is TRBJ2-6, with D perhaps assigned TRBD1 or TRBD2 (6 bases each). The germline V gene encodes CDR1 SQVTM and CDR2 ANQGSEA. The CDR3 extends over 21 amino acids. Trimming removed 4 bases from V and 0 bases from J, with 28 bases in between. CDR3 loop: CSVGEGSTLRGLSSGANVLTF. The CDR3 DNA reads TGCAGCGTTGGTGAAGGGAGCACGCTTCGGGGGCTTAGCTCTGGGGCCAACGTCCTGACTTTC.

This chain links TRBV6-1 with TRBJ1-5; 9 bases line up with TRBD1. V lost 7 bases to trimming and J lost 1 base; unmatched junction nucleotides: 5. CDR1 MNHNS and CDR2 SASEGT come from the germline V gene. The CDR3 has 15 amino acids. CDR3 sequence: CASNPGTGSNQPQHF. The CDR3, as DNA: TGTGCCAGCAATCCCGGGACAGGGAGCAATCAGCCCCAGCATTTT.

The CDR3 nucleotides are TGTGCCAGCAGTTTCCAGCGGGTCAGCACAGATACGCAGTATTTT. This codes for CASSFQRVSTDTQYF. The chain carries TRBV12-3 or TRBV12-4 and TRBJ2-3; D is possibly TRBD2 (6 bases). Between the trimmed V and J ends, which lost 3 bases and 0 bases, there was a span of 10 bases. This CDR3 is 15 amino acids long.

The V and J genes are TRBV6-5 and TRBJ2-1, with 12 bases lining up with TRBD2. J was trimmed by 6 bases and V by 4 bases; bases with no gene match: 7. CDR3 size: 16 residues. The germline gives CDR1 MNHEY, CDR2 SVGAGI. CDR3 protein: CASSSLTSGRSNEQFF. The CDR3 region has the DNA TGTGCCAGCAGTTCCCTGACTAGCGGGAGAAGCAATGAGCAGTTCTTC.

V and J are TRBV4-1 and TRBJ2-2, with TRBD2 identical over 9 bases. V trimming: 3 bases; J trimming: 7 bases; junction bases outside the gene matches: 12. Per the germline V gene, CDR1 is MGHRA and CDR2 is YSYEKL. The CDR3 is 17 residues long. CDR3 protein: CASSHIAGVLSDGELFF. Written as DNA, the CDR3 is TGCGCCAGCAGCCACATAGCGGGGGTCCTTTCCGACGGGGAGCTGTTTTTT.

In its sample, this clonotype was seen a few times. This chain links TRBV18 with TRBJ2-7, with 10 positions matching TRBD1. Germline V CDR1 and CDR2: KGHSH, LQKENI. The trim removed 5 bases at V and 1 base at J, leaving 5 bases unmatched. This CDR3 has 15 amino acids. CDR3 DNA: TGTGCCAGCTCAATAACGGGACAGGGGTCCTACGAGCAGTACTTC. Protein product: CASSITGQGSYEQYF.

This clonotype was seen only a few times. The chain has TRBV6-5 and TRBJ2-7; a weak D match, TRBD2 (6 bases). V was trimmed by 2 bases and J by 3 bases, leaving 8 bases between them. Germline assignment: CDR1 MNHEY and CDR2 SVGAGI. The CDR3 sequence is 13 residues long. CDR3 region: CASSYGGYYEQYF. CDR3 DNA sequence: TGTGCCAGCAGTTACGGGGGGTACTACGAGCAGTACTTC.

The gene calls are TRBV12-3 or TRBV12-4 and TRBJ1-2; no definite D call. Between the trimmed V and J ends, which lost 4 bases and 2 bases, there was a span of 8 bases. CDR3 length equals 13 residues. CDR3 sequence reads: CASSSPRNYGYTF. CDR3 nucleotides: TGTGCCAGCAGTTCTCCAAGAAACTATGGCTACACCTTC.